The clone carrying this T cell receptor beta chain was observed a few times. There are 15 residues in the CDR3. CDR1 is MNHNS, CDR2 SASEGT, per germline. V was pared by 2 bases and J by 6 bases, with 7 bases of the junction left unmatched. Libraries were prepared by immunoSEQ multiplex PCR; TCRdb keeps only in-frame clonotypes and omits some of them. The sample comprises approximately 300,000 clones, about nine tenths of which are singletons, and about 4% rests with the top ten. This specimen belongs to a study of blood T cell repertoires in COVID-19. V is TRBV6-1 and J is TRBJ2-7, with 10 bases aligning to TRBD1. The sequencing sample was made of PBMCs or T cells enriched from blood (not recorded which). The source of this sequence is a man aged 25-40 years who had recovered from COVID-19. In DNA form, the CDR3 reads TGTGCCAGCAGTGAACCGGGACAGGGGCTTCCCGAGCAGTACTTC. Amino acid sequence: CASSEPGQGLPEQYF.